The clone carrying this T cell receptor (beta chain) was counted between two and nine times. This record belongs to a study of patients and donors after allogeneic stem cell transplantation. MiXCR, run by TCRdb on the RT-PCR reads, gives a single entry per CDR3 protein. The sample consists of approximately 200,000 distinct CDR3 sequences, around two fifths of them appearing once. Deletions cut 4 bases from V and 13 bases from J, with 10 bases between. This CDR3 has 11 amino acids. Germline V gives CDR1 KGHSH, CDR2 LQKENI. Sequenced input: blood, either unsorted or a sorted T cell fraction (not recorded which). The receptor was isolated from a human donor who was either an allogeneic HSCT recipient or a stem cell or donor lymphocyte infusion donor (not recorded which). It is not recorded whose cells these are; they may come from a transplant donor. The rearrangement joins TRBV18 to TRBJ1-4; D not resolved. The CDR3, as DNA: TGTGCCAGCTCACTTGACGGATTACTGTTTTTT. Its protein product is CASSLDGLLFF.